The 12 T cell receptor beta chains reported below all come from one sample, sequenced in a study of tumor-infiltrating lymphocytes in primary liver carcinoma. Each 20-30 mg portion of unsorted bulk tissue served as the source for co-extraction of RNA and DNA. Priming with a constant-region primer yielded TCR beta cDNA from roughly 500 ng total RNA. Employing slightly modified ARM-PCR, three nested multiplex PCR rounds were run, and these gave rise to the TCR beta libraries. The first two PCR rounds used TRBV1-TRBV30 primers with a Cbeta primer, around 10 cycles each. TCRdb processed the multiplex PCR reads anew with MiXCR; each CDR3 protein has one entry. This table holds 45,000 to 65,000 distinct CDR3 sequences, around 77% found once. The sequenced sample consisted of liver tumor tissue from sampling region 5. The subset is: tumor region T5, tumor centre. These receptor sequences come from a man aged 35 to 55 with primary liver carcinoma and hepatitis B virus infection.

This chain connects TRBV5-5 to TRBJ2-3; 7 bases fit TRBD1. The germline CDR1 and CDR2 sequences are SGHKS and YYEKEE (reference sequence). The V and J ends lost 1 base and 1 base, in that order; junction bases with no gene match: 6. The CDR3 runs to 16 residues. As DNA, the CDR3 is TGTGCCAGCAGCTTGTACGCTGGGACAGGCACAGATACGCAGTATTTT. This sequence encodes CASSLYAGTGTDTQYF.

To note about this clonotype: Because the CDR3 is missing its conserved closing phenylalanine or tryptophan, this is likely a read error. The chain carries TRBV14 and TRBJ2-6; D gene unclear. Germline-derived CDR1 and CDR2 are SGHDN and FVKESK. This CDR3 is 13 amino acids long. CDR3 region: CASSPSRANLLTL. CDR3 sequence (DNA): TGTGCCAGCAGTCCGAGTAGAGCCAACCTCCTGACTCTC.

Comment on this clonotype: The junction and the germline gene differ at one end; a read error may be behind it. The rearrangement joins TRBV11-3 to TRBJ2-3; either TRBD1 or TRBD2 may fit D (5 bases each). Germline CDR1 SGHNT, CDR2 YENEEA. The CDR3 loop spans 15 amino acids. The CDR3 DNA reads TGTGCCAGCAGCTTTAGCGTGAGGCTGACAGATACGCAGTGTTTT. It yields the protein CASSFSVRLTDTQCF.

The chain joins TRBV29-1 to TRBJ2-3; TRBD1 is a possible D gene (6 bases). There are 12 residues in the CDR3. The germline V gene encodes CDR1 SQVTM and CDR2 ANQGSEA. The DNA of the CDR3 is TGCAGTGTCGAGGGGGAATCAGATACGCAGTATTTT. Its protein is CSVEGESDTQYF.

This clonotype has only a few counts. The chain recombines TRBV10-2 with TRBJ2-1, with D unresolved. The V and J ends lost 7 bases and 2 bases respectively, with 9 bases between them. Germline-derived CDR1 and CDR2 are WSHSY and SAAADI. The CDR3 contains 13 residues. CDR3 residues: CASTDRAYNEQFF. CDR3 DNA sequence: TGCGCCAGCACCGACCGAGCCTACAATGAGCAGTTCTTC.

Regarding this clonotype: The conserved final phenylalanine or tryptophan is absent from the CDR3, which likely points to a read error. The J gene is TRBJ2-2, the V gene TRBV11-1; unclear D gene. The CDR3 sequence is 13 residues long. CDR1 is SGHAT, CDR2 FQDESV, per germline (reference sequence). V was pared by 5 bases and J by 5 bases, with 9 bases between. Here the CDR3 reads CASSLWDTGELFL. The CDR3 nucleotides are TGTGCCAGCAGCCTTTGGGATACCGGGGAGCTGTTTCTT.

With regard to this clonotype: At one end the junction does not follow the germline gene, possibly because of a read error. The chain couples TRBV13 to TRBJ2-3; D might be TRBD1 (5 bases). This CDR3 region has 13 residues. The germline V gene has CDR1 PRHDT and CDR2 FYEKMQ (reference sequence). The CDR3 here is CANSLTRADAQYF. The CDR3, as DNA: TGTGCCAACAGCTTAACCAGGGCCGATGCGCAGTATTTT.

The table lists this clonotype with a few counts. Germline and junction disagree at one end, which may indicate a read error. The rearrangement links TRBV24-1 to TRBJ2-7; D remains unclear. CDR1 KGHDR and CDR2 SFDVKD come from the germline V gene. There are 13 residues in the CDR3. CDR3 in amino acids: CTTSNAASYEQYF. The CDR3 nucleotides read TGTACCACCAGCAACGCGGCCTCCTACGAGCAGTATTTC.

Of note for this clonotype: At one end, the junction sequence differs from germline, possibly due to a read error. V is TRBV29-1 and J is TRBJ1-5, with 7 nucleotides matching TRBD1. The J call may be wrong; the DNA end is better matched by TRBJ2-3. Germline V CDR1 and CDR2: SQVTM, ANQGSEA. This CDR3 spans 13 amino acids. The CDR3 DNA sequence: TGCAACGTTGAGACAGGGTGGAATCAGCCCCAGTATTTT. Its protein product is CNVETGWNQPQYF.

On this clonotype: The DNA is left out, because the CDR3 cannot be placed on it with certainty; the CDR3 is given as TCRdb lists it. The J gene is TRBJ2-1, the V gene TRBV12-3 or TRBV12-4. The CDR3 is made up of 13 amino acids, end residues included. The CDR3 here is CVNQFGRGNEQFF.

Regarding this clonotype: A junction end diverges from the germline sequence, so it may reflect a read error. This chain uses TRBV4-3 with TRBJ2-1; D might be TRBD2 (6 bases). Per germline, CDR1 LGHNA and CDR2 YSLEER. CDR3 length: 16 residues. In nucleotides, the CDR3 is TGCGCCAGCAACCAGGGACTGGCGGGAAAATTAGATGAGGAGTTCTTC. Its protein product is CASNQGLAGKLDEEFF.

Of note for this clonotype: With a much larger clone just one base away, this may be a read error. The chain recombines TRBV5-1 with TRBJ2-5, with D unclear. Germline V CDR1 and CDR2: SGHRS, YFSETQ. The CDR3 contains 15 residues. CDR3 region: CASSFPGRNHETQYF. The CDR3 coding sequence is TGCGCCAGCAGCTTCCCCGGGCGGAACCATGAGACCCAGTACTTC. Variable domain in full (rest from reference TRBV5-1 and TRBJ2-5): KAGVTQTPRYLIKTRGQQVTLSCSPISGHRSVSWYQQTPGQGLQFLFEYFSETQRNKGNFPGRFSGRQFSNSRSEMNVSTLELGDSALYLCASSFPGRNHETQYFGPGTRLLVL.